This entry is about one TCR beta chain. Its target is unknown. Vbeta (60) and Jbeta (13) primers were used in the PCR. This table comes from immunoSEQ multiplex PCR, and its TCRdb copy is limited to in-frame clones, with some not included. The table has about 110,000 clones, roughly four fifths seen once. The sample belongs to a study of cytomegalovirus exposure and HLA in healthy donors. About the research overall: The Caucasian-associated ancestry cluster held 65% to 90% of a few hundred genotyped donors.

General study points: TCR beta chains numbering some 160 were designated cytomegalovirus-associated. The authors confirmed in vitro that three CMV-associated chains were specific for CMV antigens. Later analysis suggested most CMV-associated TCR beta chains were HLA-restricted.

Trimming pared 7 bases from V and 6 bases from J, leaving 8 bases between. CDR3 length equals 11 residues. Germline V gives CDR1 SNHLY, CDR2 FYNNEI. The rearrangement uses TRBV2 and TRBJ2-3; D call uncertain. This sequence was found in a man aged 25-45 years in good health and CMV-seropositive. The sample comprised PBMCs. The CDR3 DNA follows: TGTGCCAGCAACTATGGGGATACGCAGTATTTT. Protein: CASNYGDTQYF.